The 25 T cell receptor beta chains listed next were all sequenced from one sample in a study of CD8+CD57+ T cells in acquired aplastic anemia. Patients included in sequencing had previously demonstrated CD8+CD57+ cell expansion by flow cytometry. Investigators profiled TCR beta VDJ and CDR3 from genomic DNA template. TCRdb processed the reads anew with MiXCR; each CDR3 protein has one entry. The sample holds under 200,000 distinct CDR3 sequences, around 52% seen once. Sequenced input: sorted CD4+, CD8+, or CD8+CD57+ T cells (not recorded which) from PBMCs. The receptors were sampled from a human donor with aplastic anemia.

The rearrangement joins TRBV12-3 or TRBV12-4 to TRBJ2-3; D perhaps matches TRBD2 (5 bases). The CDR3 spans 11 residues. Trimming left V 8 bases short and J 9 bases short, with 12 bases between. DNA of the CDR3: TGTGCCAGCGCAGGTCGGGGAACGCAGTATTTT. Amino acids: CASAGRGTQYF.

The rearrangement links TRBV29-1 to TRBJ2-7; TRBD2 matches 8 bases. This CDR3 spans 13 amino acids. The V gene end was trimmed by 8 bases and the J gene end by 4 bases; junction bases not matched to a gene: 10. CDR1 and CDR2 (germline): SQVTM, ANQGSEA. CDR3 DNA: TGCAGCCAAGGGGCTAGCGGGTTTTACGAGCAGTACTTC. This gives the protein CSQGASGFYEQYF.

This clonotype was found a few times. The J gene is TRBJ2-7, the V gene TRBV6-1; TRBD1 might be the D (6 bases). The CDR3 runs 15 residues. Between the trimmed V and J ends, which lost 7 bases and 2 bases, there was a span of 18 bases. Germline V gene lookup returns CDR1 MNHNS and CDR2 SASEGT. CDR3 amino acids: CASTHSAGAPYEQYF. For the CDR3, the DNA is TGTGCCAGCACCCACTCAGCAGGGGCCCCCTACGAGCAGTACTTC.

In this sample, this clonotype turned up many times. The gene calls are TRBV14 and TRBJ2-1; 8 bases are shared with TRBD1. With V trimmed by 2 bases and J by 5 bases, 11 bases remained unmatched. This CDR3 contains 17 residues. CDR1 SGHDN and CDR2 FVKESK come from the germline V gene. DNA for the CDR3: TGTGCCAGCAGCCAAACATGGGGACAGGCGGCGGACAATGAGCAGTTCTTC. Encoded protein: CASSQTWGQAADNEQFF.

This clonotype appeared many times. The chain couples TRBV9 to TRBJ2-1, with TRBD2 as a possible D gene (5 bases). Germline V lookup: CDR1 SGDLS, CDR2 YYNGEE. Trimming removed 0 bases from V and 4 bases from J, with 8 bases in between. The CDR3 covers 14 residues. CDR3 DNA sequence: TGTGCCAGCAGCGTAGGAGCGGATTACAATGAGCAGTTCTTC. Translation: CASSVGADYNEQFF.

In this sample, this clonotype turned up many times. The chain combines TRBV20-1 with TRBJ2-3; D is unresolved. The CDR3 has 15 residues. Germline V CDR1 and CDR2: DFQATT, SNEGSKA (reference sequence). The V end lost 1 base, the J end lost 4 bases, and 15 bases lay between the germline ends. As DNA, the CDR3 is TGCAGTGCTAGAGGGAGAGCGTCGGCCCCAGATACGCAGTATTTT. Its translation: CSARGRASAPDTQYF.

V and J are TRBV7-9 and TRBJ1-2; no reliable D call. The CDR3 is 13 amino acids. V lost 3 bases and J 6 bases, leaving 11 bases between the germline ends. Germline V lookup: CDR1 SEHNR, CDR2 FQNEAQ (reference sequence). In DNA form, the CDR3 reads TGTGCCAGCAGCTTCCCGGGTTTGGATGGCTACACCTTC. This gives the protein CASSFPGLDGYTF.

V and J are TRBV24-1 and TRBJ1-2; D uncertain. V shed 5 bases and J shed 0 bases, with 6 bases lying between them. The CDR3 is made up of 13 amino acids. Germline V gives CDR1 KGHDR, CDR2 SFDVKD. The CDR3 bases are TGTGCCACCAGTGGCTTCCCTAACTATGGCTACACCTTC. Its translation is CATSGFPNYGYTF.

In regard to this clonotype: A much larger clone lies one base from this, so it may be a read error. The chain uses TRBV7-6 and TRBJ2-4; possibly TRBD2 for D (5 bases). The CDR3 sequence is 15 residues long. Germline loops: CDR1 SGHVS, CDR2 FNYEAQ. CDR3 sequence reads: CASSPGMLAKDIQYF. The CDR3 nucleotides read TGTGCCAGCAGCCCCGGGATGCTAGCCAAAGACATTCAGTACTTC.

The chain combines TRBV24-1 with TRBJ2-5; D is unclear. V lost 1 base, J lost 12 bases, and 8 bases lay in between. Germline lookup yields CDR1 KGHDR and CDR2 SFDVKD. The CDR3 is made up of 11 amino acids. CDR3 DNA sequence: TGTGCCACCAGTGATTTTCGTCACGAGTACTTC. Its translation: CATSDFRHEYF.

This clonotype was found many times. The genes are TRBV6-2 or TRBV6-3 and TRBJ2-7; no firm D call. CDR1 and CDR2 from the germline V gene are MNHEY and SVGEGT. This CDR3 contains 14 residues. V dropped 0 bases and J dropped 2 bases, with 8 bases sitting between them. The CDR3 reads CASSYSGFAYEQYF. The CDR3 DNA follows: TGTGCCAGCAGTTACTCGGGTTTTGCCTACGAGCAGTACTTC.

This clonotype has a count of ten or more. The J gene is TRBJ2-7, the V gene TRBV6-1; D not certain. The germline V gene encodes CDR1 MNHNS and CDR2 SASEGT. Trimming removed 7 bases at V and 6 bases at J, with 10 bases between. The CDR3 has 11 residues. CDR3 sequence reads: CASTVGLEQYF. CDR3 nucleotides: TGTGCCAGCACCGTAGGGCTCGAGCAGTACTTC.

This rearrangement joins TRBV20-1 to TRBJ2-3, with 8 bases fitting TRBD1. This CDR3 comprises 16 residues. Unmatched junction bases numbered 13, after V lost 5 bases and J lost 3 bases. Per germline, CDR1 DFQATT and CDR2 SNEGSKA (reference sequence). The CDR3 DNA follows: TGCAGTGCTTCCGGGACAGGAGTTTCGTGGACAGATACGCAGTATTTT. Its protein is CSASGTGVSWTDTQYF.

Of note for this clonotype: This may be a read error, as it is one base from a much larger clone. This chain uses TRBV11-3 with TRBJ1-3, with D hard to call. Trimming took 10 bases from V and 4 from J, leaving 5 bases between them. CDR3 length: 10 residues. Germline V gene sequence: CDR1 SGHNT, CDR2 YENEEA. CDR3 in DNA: TGTGCCATCAAGGGAAACACCATATATTTT. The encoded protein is CAIKGNTIYF.

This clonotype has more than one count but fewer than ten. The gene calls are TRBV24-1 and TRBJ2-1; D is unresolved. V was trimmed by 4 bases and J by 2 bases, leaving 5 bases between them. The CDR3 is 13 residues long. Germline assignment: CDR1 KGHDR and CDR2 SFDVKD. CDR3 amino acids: CATSEGPYNEQFF. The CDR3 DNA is TGTGCCACCAGTGAGGGCCCCTACAATGAGCAGTTCTTC.

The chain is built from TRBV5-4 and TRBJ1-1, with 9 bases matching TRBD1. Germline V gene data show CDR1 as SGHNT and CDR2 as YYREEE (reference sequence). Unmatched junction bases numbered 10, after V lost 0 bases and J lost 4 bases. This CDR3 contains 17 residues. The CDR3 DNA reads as TGTGCCAGCAGCTTGGCCCCGGGACAGGGAAGAGGCACTGAAGCTTTCTTT. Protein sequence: CASSLAPGQGRGTEAFF.

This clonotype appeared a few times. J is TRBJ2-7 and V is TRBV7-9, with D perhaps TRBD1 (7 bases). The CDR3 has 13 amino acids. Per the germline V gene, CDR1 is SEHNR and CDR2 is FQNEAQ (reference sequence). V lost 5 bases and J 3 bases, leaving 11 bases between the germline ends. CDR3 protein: CASSRGTDYEQYF. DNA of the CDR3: TGTGCCAGCAGCCGCGGGACAGACTACGAGCAGTACTTC.

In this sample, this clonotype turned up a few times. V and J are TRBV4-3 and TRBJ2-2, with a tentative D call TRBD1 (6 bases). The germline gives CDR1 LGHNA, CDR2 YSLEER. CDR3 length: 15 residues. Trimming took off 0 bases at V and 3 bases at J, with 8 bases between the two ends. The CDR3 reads CASSQDRGDTGELFF. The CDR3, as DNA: TGCGCCAGCAGCCAAGACAGGGGCGACACCGGGGAGCTGTTTTTT.

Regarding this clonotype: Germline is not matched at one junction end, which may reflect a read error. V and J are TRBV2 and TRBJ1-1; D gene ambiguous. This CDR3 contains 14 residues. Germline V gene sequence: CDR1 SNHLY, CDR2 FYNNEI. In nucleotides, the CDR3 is TGTGCCAGCAGGGTGGGAGGAATGAACACTGAGGCTCTCTTT. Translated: CASRVGGMNTEALF.

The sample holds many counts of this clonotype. CDR3 region: CASSLREGPVTDTQYF. As DNA, the CDR3 is TGTGCCAGCAGTCTCCGGGAAGGGCCTGTTACAGATACGCAGTATTTT. The genes are TRBV2 and TRBJ2-3, with TRBD2 as a possible D gene (5 bases). Germline CDR1 and CDR2: SNHLY and FYNNEI. The CDR3 is 16 residues long. V lost 5 bases to trimming and J lost 3 bases, with 18 bases between them.

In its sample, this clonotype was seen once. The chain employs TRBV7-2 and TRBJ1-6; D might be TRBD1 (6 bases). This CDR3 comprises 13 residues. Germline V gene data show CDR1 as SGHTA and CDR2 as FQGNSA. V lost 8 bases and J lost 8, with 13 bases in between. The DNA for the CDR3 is TGTGCCAGCGTTGAGGGGGGATATTCACCCCTCCACTTT. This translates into CASVEGGYSPLHF.

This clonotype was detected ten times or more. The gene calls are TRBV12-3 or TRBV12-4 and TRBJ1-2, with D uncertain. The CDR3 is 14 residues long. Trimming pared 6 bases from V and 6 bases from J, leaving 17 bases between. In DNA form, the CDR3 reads TGTGCCAGCAGGGATCGGGAGGATACTGATGGCTACACCTTC. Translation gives CASRDREDTDGYTF.

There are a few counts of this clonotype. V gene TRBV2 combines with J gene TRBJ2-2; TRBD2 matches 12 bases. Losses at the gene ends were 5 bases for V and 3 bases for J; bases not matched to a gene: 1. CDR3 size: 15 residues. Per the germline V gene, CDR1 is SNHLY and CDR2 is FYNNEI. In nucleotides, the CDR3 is TGTGCCAGCAGTCGACTAGCGGGAGACACCGGGGAGCTGTTTTTT. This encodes CASSRLAGDTGELFF.

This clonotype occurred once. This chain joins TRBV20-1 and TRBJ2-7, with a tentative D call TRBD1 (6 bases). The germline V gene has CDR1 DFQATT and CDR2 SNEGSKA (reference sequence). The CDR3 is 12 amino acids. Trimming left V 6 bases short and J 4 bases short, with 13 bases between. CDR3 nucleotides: TGCAGTGCGAGTCTTACAGGGTACGAGCAGTACTTC. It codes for CSASLTGYEQYF.

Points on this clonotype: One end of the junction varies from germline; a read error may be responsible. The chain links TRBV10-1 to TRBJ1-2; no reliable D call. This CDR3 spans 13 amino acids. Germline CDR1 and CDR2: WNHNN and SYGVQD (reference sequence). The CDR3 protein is CASSVGPETGYTF. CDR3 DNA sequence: TGTGCCAGCAGTGTTGGGCCGGAGACTGGCTACACCTTC.